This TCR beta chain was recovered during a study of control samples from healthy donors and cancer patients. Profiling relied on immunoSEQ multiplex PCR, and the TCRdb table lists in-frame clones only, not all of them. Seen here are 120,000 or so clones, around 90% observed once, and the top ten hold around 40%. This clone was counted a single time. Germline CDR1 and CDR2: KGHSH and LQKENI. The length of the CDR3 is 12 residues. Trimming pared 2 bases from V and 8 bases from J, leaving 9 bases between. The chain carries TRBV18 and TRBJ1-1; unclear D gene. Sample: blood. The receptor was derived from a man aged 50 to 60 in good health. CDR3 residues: CASSPTREEAFF. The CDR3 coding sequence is TGTGCCAGCTCACCAACGAGAGAAGAAGCTTTCTTT.